This TCR beta chain was sequenced in a study of identical twins (dated by TCRdb to between 2015 and 2016). Background for the entire study: TCR alpha and beta repertoires from monozygotic twins, unrelated adults of various ages and cord blood were deep-sequenced to test whether fetal clonotypes persist. Replicate twin experiments were performed at different times using different library preparation protocols to rule out contamination.

Libraries were prepared through 5' RACE. The sequencer listed for this sample is Illumina HiSeq 2000. A universal primer binding site was added through template switching, and the final cDNA carried a unique molecular identifier so that TCR cDNA molecules could be counted accurately. Specific primers in the conserved constant-segment region were used to synthesize first-strand cDNA for the TCR alpha and beta chains. To control for contamination, every cDNA library carried two barcodes: a SMART-Mk sample barcode plus Illumina barcodes. TruSeq adapter sequences, together with Illumina sample barcodes, were added in two successive PCR steps. The TCR alpha and beta cDNA libraries were sequenced on the Illumina HiSeq platform using custom primers. On the study's bioinformatics: MiGEC was used to process raw reads and extract unique molecular identifiers, and MiXCR was used to find CDR3 positions. Recombination models were inferred per individual with the repgenHMM and IGoR tools using an EM algorithm. Shared clonotype analysis was performed with the tcR package in R, normalizing sharing by the product of cloneset sizes. To study raw recombination without the effects of thymic and clonal selection, out-of-frame nonproductive sequences were analyzed. TCRdb itself trimmed the public reads at Q25 with fastp, ran MiXCR and retained productive beta chains. When rows share a CDR3 protein, they turn into one entry using the most common DNA and genes. For this entry, the V and J calls and clone size follow TCRdb and not the study's own pipeline. The table for this sample lists under 250,000 distinct CDR3 sequences; roughly 13% of them were counted only once. Approximately 4% of the sample goes to the ten largest clones.

This clonotype was picked up a small number of times. It lacks a known antigen. No clone much larger than this one lies a single base away; base qualities are absent. All donors were healthy Caucasians. The twin cohort comprised three pairs of female monozygotic twins, all aged roughly 18 to 30 years. Miltenyi CD45RO+ enrichment and human naive T-cell isolation kits were used to isolate memory (CD45RO+) and naive T cells from PBMC. General conclusions and limits of the study: Compared with coincidental sharing between unrelated individuals, an excess of low generation-probability sequences was observed among out-of-frame TCR alpha sequences shared between twins. In beta out-of-frame sequences, excess twin sharing was weaker, because having fewer shared sequences lowered the signal-to-noise ratio. Abundant cord blood beta clonotypes carried fewer insertions; young adult naive repertoires showed a weaker similar trend, while memory repertoires showed none. Recombination models systematically underestimated out-of-frame TCR alpha sharing in monozygotic twins but agreed with sharing between unrelated individuals. Because the same donors could not be followed over many years, conclusions were based on cross-sectional statistical analysis. Invariant T cells such as MAIT and iNKT could partly confound zero-insertion analyses, although diverse VJ usage argued against such confounding for most clonotypes.

The same specimen was also included in a second study, on yellow fever vaccine responses in identical twins. The second paper states: The authors reported that the T cell response to vaccination in identical twins appeared partly convergent and partly personalized. The study precisely tracked vaccine-responding T cell clones in identical twins.

This receptor was identified in a woman aged 18-29 years in good health. Sequencing was performed on memory (CD45RO+) T cells sorted from blood. Sample cell subset or site, as interpreted from the label and publication: CD45RO+ enriched T cells.

The base sequence is TGTGCCAGCAGCTCGCGACTAGCCCTCGGAGATACGCAGTATTTT. Its protein is CASSSRLALGDTQYF. Here the chain combines TRBV7-2 and TRBJ2-3, with TRBD2 matching 7 junction bases. From V the trimming removes 4 bases and from J it removes 5 bases, while the gene matches leave 9 bases of the junction unaccounted for. CDR1 and CDR2 were assigned from the germline V gene as SGHTA and FQGNSA. CDR3 length: 15 amino acids, cysteine to phenylalanine. This entry keeps only the CDR3 DNA: 45 bases, framed from base 1.